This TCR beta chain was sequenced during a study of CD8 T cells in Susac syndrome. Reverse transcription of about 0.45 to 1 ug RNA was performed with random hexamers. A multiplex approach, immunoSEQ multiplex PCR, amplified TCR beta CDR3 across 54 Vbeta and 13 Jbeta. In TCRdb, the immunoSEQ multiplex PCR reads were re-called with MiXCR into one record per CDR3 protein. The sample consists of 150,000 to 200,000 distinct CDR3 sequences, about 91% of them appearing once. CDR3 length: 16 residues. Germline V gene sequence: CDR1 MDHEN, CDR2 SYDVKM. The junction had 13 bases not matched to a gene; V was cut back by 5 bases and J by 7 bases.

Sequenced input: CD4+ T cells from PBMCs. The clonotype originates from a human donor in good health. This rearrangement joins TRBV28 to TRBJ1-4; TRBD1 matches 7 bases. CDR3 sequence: CASSLWGGGGGEKLFF. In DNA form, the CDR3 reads TGTGCCAGCAGTCTCTGGGGAGGGGGCGGCGGTGAAAAACTGTTTTTT.